This T cell receptor beta chain was found in a study of cytomegalovirus exposure and HLA in healthy donors. On this clone itself: What it binds is not known.

The germline V gene encodes CDR1 ENHRY and CDR2 SYGVKD. The CDR3 spans 15 residues. V was trimmed by 0 bases and J by 0 bases, leaving 8 bases between them. Measured with immunoSEQ multiplex PCR; TCRdb has only the in-frame clones, and not every one. The sample contains over 200,000 clones, 80% to 90% of which appear only once. Points from the study as a whole: Reported results showed that the classifier diagnosed cytomegalovirus status with high specificity and sensitivity. First-cohort TCR clusters tended to co-occur in the 120 or so validation repertoires, a later analysis found.

Sequences were obtained from PBMCs. V usage is TRBV10-3 and J usage is TRBJ1-1; D is unclear. The sequence derives from a woman aged 18-30 years in good health and CMV-seronegative. The CDR3 spells CAISESNSLNTEAFF. The CDR3 DNA follows: TGTGCCATCAGTGAGTCGAACAGCCTGAACACTGAAGCTTTCTTT.